What follows are 17 T cell receptor beta chains derived from one specimen sequenced in a study of identical twins. TCRdb independently ran MiXCR on the 5' RACE reads; one entry per CDR3 protein. The sample shows 300,000 to 400,000 distinct CDR3 sequences, roughly 9% of them seen only once. The sample taken for sequencing was naive T cells sorted from blood. These receptors were obtained from a woman in her 50s in good health.

The sample holds a few counts of this clonotype. The rearrangement joins TRBV20-1 to TRBJ2-1, with 16 bases identical to TRBD2. This CDR3 contains 19 residues. CDR1 DFQATT and CDR2 SNEGSKA come from the germline V gene (reference sequence). The trim removed 2 bases at V and 1 base at J, leaving 8 bases unmatched. The DNA for the CDR3 is TGCAGTGCTAGATATGGGACTAGCGGGAGGGCCGGGTCCTACAATGAGCAGTTCTTC. Translated, it gives CSARYGTSGRAGSYNEQFF.

This clonotype was seen a few times. The V call is TRBV6-4, the J call TRBJ1-6; D uncertain. CDR1 is MRHNA and CDR2 is SNTAGT in the germline V gene. The CDR3 is 14 amino acids. The germline V and J ends were trimmed by 6 bases and 7 bases, with 13 bases remaining between them. CDR3 loop: CASRRRPTNSPLHF. Here the CDR3 DNA reads TGTGCCAGCAGGCGACGGCCGACGAATTCACCCCTCCACTTT.

This clonotype was found a few times. This chain links TRBV12-3 or TRBV12-4 with TRBJ1-1, with D possibly TRBD1 on 6 matching bases. CDR3 length: 17 residues. V was pared by 7 bases and J by 4 bases, with 25 bases between. CDR3 region: CASTAPYRASGSTEAFF. The DNA for the CDR3 is TGTGCCAGCACCGCCCCTTACAGGGCTAGCGGCAGCACTGAAGCTTTCTTT.

This chain joins TRBV5-1 and TRBJ2-5; D is perhaps TRBD1 (6 bases). The CDR3 totals 16 residues. Germline CDR1 and CDR2: SGHRS and YFSETQ. V lost 4 bases, J lost 4 bases, and 20 bases lay in between. CDR3 nucleotides: TGCGCCAGCAGCCGCCTGACTACAGGGATCCGAGAGACCCAGTACTTC. Protein: CASSRLTTGIRETQYF. The full variable domain, in which reference TRBV5-1 and TRBJ2-5 provide the parts outside the CDR3, is KAGVTQTPRYLIKTRGQQVTLSCSPISGHRSVSWYQQTPGQGLQFLFEYFSETQRNKGNFPGRFSGRQFSNSRSEMNVSTLELGDSALYLCASSRLTTGIRETQYFGPGTRLLVL.

This clonotype was counted many times. The CDR3 coding sequence is TGTGCCAGCAGTTCGACGGGAGCAGCTAACTATGGCTACACCTTC. Its protein product is CASSSTGAANYGYTF. The chain is built from TRBV12-3 or TRBV12-4 and TRBJ1-2; D gene uncertain. The CDR3 is made up of 15 amino acids. The germline V and J ends were trimmed by 4 bases and 0 bases, with 12 bases remaining between them.

This clonotype was detected a few times. This chain joins TRBV12-3 or TRBV12-4 and TRBJ1-5; D is ambiguous. The CDR3 is 11 amino acids. The V gene lost 6 bases and the J gene lost 3 bases, with 3 bases spanning the gap. The DNA for the CDR3 is TGTGCCAGCAGGCCCAATCAGCCCCAGCATTTT. This translates into CASRPNQPQHF.

At least ten counts were recorded for this clonotype. The rearrangement links TRBV6-2 or TRBV6-3 to TRBJ2-2, with D hard to call. V was cut by 0 bases and J by 4 bases, with 9 bases left in between. The CDR3 is made up of 15 amino acids. Germline lookup yields CDR1 MNHEY and CDR2 SVGEGT. The DNA of the CDR3 is TGTGCCAGCAGTTACTCTCCCCCTTTCACCGGGGAGCTGTTTTTT. Its protein is CASSYSPPFTGELFF.

The chain joins TRBV9 to TRBJ1-2; 9 nucleotides agree with TRBD1. Germline CDR1 is SGDLS and CDR2 is YYNGEE. The J segment lost 7 bases and the V segment lost 3 bases, leaving 10 bases of the junction unmatched. The CDR3 is 15 amino acids. CDR3 loop: CASSAWPGQGGGYTF. The CDR3 DNA follows: TGTGCCAGCAGCGCGTGGCCGGGACAGGGAGGTGGCTACACCTTC.

The table lists this clonotype with many counts. V gene TRBV15 combines with J gene TRBJ2-3; possibly TRBD1 for D (6 bases). This CDR3 has 15 amino acids. The V end was cut by 4 bases, the J end by 5 bases, with 16 bases between. The V gene's germline CDR1 is LNHNV and CDR2 YYDKDF (reference sequence). CDR3 region: CATSNRDIIVDTQYF. CDR3 coding DNA: TGTGCCACCAGCAACCGGGACATAATAGTAGATACGCAGTATTTT.

This chain uses TRBV11-2 with TRBJ2-4, with 9 nucleotides matching TRBD1. This CDR3 has 16 amino acids. V gave up 1 base and J gave up 4 bases; unmatched junction bases: 5. Germline V lookup: CDR1 SGHAT, CDR2 FQNNGV. CDR3 sequence reads: CASSLATGQGKNIQYF. As DNA, the CDR3 is TGTGCCAGCAGCTTAGCTACGGGACAGGGTAAAAACATTCAGTACTTC.

This clonotype showed up many times. The CDR3 region has the DNA TGTGCCAGCAGCCAGGGGGGCGCAAGCAATCAGCCCCAGCATTTT. It translates to CASSQGGASNQPQHF. The V and J genes are TRBV7-9 and TRBJ1-5, with 7 bases aligning to TRBD1. The ends lost 5 bases at V and 1 base at J; junction bases unmatched: 5. CDR3 length: 15 residues. The V gene's germline CDR1 is SEHNR and CDR2 FQNEAQ (reference sequence). The full variable domain, rest sourced from reference TRBV7-9 and TRBJ1-5, is DTGVSQNPRHKITKRGQNVTFRCDPISEHNRLYWYRQTLGQGPEFLTYFQNEAQLEKSRLLSDRFSAERPKGSFSTLEIQRTEQGDSAMYLCASSQGGASNQPQHFGDGTRLSIL.

In this sample, this clonotype turned up a few times. The V gene is TRBV3-1, the J gene TRBJ2-3, with 13 bases aligning to TRBD2. Germline V gene data show CDR1 as LGHDT and CDR2 as YNNKEL (reference sequence). This CDR3 contains 16 residues. Trimming took 1 base from V and 11 from J; bases not matched to a gene: 9. CDR3 in DNA: TGTGCCAGCAGCCAAGGCTGGACTAGCGGGAGTCGTCAGCAGTATTTT. This translates into CASSQGWTSGSRQQYF.

Ten or more counts support this clonotype. The chain links TRBV10-2 to TRBJ2-1; TRBD2 matches 13 bases. Germline CDR1 and CDR2: WSHSY and SAAADI. This CDR3 region has 16 residues. After removal of 0 bases from V and 8 bases from J, the junction contained 4 bases not matched to a gene. In nucleotides, the CDR3 is TGCGCCAGCAGTGAGTCGGGACTAGCGGGAAGACATGAGCAGTTCTTC. Amino acid sequence: CASSESGLAGRHEQFF.

This clonotype has only a few counts. The J gene is TRBJ2-1, the V gene TRBV7-2; 10 bases map to TRBD2. CDR1 is SGHTA and CDR2 is FQGNSA in the germline V gene. The CDR3 is made up of 18 amino acids. V lost 1 base to trimming and J lost 5 bases; unmatched junction nucleotides: 11. The CDR3 spells CASSLGLAGVLSDNEQFF. DNA of the CDR3: TGTGCCAGCAGCTTAGGGCTAGCGGGAGTTCTTTCTGACAATGAGCAGTTCTTC.

This clonotype was seen ten or more times. This sequence joins TRBV29-1 and TRBJ1-5; maybe TRBD1 (5 bases). V was cut by 7 bases and J by 4 bases, with 14 bases left in between. This CDR3 is built from 13 residues. Germline CDR1 SQVTM, CDR2 ANQGSEA. The CDR3 coding sequence is TGCAGCGCCGGATTAGCAGGGAATCAGCCCCAGCATTTT. This gives the protein CSAGLAGNQPQHF.

This clonotype was counted at least ten times. The genes are TRBV12-3 or TRBV12-4 and TRBJ1-5; D remains ambiguous. The CDR3 has 12 residues. V lost 9 bases to trimming and J lost 7 bases, with 13 bases between them. The CDR3 DNA sequence: TGTGCCAGTAGGGCGCCGGGCCAGCCCCAGCATTTT. Translation: CASRAPGQPQHF.

This clonotype was counted many times. The chain couples TRBV20-1 to TRBJ1-2; D gene uncertain. Germline V gives CDR1 DFQATT, CDR2 SNEGSKA (reference sequence). Trimming shortened V by 5 bases and J by 4 bases, and 11 bases separated the two germline ends. The CDR3 is 12 residues long. CDR3 nucleotides: TGCAGTGCTTCAGGCGGCTTCTATGGCTACACCTTC. Translating it yields CSASGGFYGYTF.